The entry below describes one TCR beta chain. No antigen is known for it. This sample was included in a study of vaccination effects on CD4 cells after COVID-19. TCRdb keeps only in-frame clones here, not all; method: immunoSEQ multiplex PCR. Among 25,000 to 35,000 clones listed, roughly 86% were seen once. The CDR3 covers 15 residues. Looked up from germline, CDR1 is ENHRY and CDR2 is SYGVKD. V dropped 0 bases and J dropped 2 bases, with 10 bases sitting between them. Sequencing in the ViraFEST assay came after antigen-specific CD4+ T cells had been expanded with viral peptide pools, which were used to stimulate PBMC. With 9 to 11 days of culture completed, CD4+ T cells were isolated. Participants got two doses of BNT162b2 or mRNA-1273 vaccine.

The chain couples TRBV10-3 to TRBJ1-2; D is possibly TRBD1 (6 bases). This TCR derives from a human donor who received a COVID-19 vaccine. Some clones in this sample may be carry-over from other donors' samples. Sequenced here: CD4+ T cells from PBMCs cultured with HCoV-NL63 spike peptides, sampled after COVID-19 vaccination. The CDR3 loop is CAISESRGGNYGYTF. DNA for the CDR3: TGTGCCATCAGTGAGTCCAGAGGGGGGAACTATGGCTACACCTTC.